This T cell receptor (beta chain) was found in a study of cytomegalovirus exposure and HLA in healthy donors (TCRdb year 2017). Looking at the study overall: An earlier analysis of some 500 of the donors reported approximately 300 Gb of sequence data and around 110 million unique TCR beta sequences from 150 million to 200 million T cells. An early release that covered several hundred HLA-typed donors contained 250 to 350 gigabases of sequencing data and 65 million to 100 million unique TCR sequences. Of the roughly 410 genotyped donors, 80% to 90% were placed in the genetic ancestry cluster associated with self-reported Caucasian donors. The study aimed to test whether cataloging public T cell receptors could reveal signatures of past pathogen exposure. Using immunosequencing, the study profiled T cell repertoires from some 670 subjects and related those repertoires to cytomegalovirus serostatus. A separate validation cohort of 90 to 150 different subjects was used in addition to the roughly 700-subject first cohort. To predict cytomegalovirus infection status, the study combined high-throughput TCR immunosequencing, statistical association of individual TCRs with disease status, and machine learning. A later analysis re-examined previously published TCR beta repertoires from several hundred donors and added high-resolution HLA genotyping to investigate patterns of TCR occurrence. Rather than using new phenotypic data, the later analysis identified candidate immune exposures from TCR beta sequences and from how often those sequences occurred across donors. An earlier analysis of 587 of the donors applied high-throughput TCR beta sequencing to assess whether each TCR beta V gene segment acted as functional or pseudogenic. Donor age, sex, ethnicity and CMV serostatus were collected together with the repertoire data. In a later genetic analysis, genome-wide SNP genotypes for 398 of the 666 donors were used, and that subset was treated as a discovery cohort. All discovery cohort repertoires had been generated using a single sequencing platform. HLA typing covered class I and class II loci at four-digit resolution. Typing coverage varied by locus: about 620-640 donors for A, B, C, DRB1 and DQB1; roughly 520 for DQA1; more than 600 for DPA1; approximately 450 for DPB1. A handful of DR-DQ haplotypes were handled as single units for association and clustering because linkage in the cohort was strong. Among about 390 genotyped donors of the cohort, an average of about 240,000 unique TCR beta nucleotide sequences were sequenced per donor, roughly 18% of them non-productive.

V sheds 3 bases and J sheds 7 bases, leaving 14 bases between their ends. The CDR3 has 13 amino acids, counting the end cysteine and phenylalanine. Only CDR3 DNA is held: 39 bases, read in frame from base 1. The germline V gene (reference sequence) yields SGHKS for CDR1 and YYEKEE for CDR2. Broad study findings and their caveats: Because HLA typing was missing for some donors at each locus, association tests included only the typed subset. Compared with equally common non-associated chains, HLA-associated TCR beta chains in a later analysis were more clonally expanded and had lower generation probabilities. An association between a missense DCLRE1C variant and V-gene and J-gene trimming of TCR beta chains was found in a later genetic analysis and replicated in an independent cohort. In a later analysis, the rate of TCR association differed among HLA loci, with DRB1 alleles having the most associated TCRs and HLA-C alleles having the fewest. A later analysis associated 15,000 or so TCR beta sequences with specific HLA alleles at a false discovery rate of 0.05. This cohort had only TCR beta chains sequenced, and the lack of alpha or paired-chain data limited which features could be detected. Sequencing depth was assumed to be roughly uniform across donors in the presence/absence analyses, though that assumption may not hold. Broadly in line with IMGT annotations, most TCR beta V segments showed up in productive rearrangements about 87% or about 30% of the time in an earlier analysis of roughly 590 of the donors. Because counts were too low, some 17 rarely observed V segments, including chromosome 9 orphons, were left out of the earlier analysis of some 600 of the donors. The classifier was reported to diagnose cytomegalovirus status with high specificity and sensitivity in both the original cohort and the validation cohort. A further reported finding was that TCR beta sequences accurately predicted the HLA-A and HLA-B alleles for most subjects in the first cohort. Most CMV-associated TCR beta chains appeared to be HLA-restricted in a later analysis, and the HLA associations seemed to be driven largely by CMV exposure. The authors suggested that the approach could potentially be extended to other disease states and immunological phenotypes. Linkage disequilibrium might explain the correlated functional status among segregating V segments, but an unknown experimental factor could not be ruled out. The study gave a list of some 150 TCR beta chains associated with cytomegalovirus. The only immune exposure information available for the cohort was CMV serostatus. In vitro tests confirmed that a few of the cytomegalovirus-associated TCR beta chains recognize cytomegalovirus antigens. The 87-base-pair reads could not distinguish some IMGT-functional V segments, including TRBV6-2 and TRBV6-3, so those segments were excluded. Most TCR sequences were observed very rarely across donors, whereas some public TCRs were present in many individuals. A later genetic analysis reported fewer N-insertions in productive TCRs among donors in an Asian-associated ancestry cluster than the approximately 700-donor mean. According to a later analysis, parvovirus B19, influenza, CMV and Epstein-Barr virus appeared linked to several top co-occurrence clusters. The sequencing pipeline was judged likely to have produced a cluster of highly shared sequence variants as a technical artifact. When HLA alleles, especially DR and DQ, strongly co-occurred, TCR associations were difficult to assign to individual alleles.

Libraries came from the immunoSEQ multiplex PCR assay. A mixture of 60 forward primers for TCR Vbeta segments and 13 reverse primers for TCR Jbeta segments was used in the multiplex PCR. The CDR3 region of rearranged TCR beta genes was amplified from genomic DNA by a multiplex PCR assay. The Illumina HiSeq System was used to sequence the amplified TCR beta libraries as 87-base-pair reads. The study's processing was this. A later analysis counted approximately 74 million unique TCR beta chains across the 670 or so repertoires, and some 12 million of these chains were shared by at least two donors. Raw reads were error-corrected and collapsed into unique sequences by a nearest-neighbor algorithm in which closely related sequences were merged to remove PCR and sequencing errors. V, D and J gene segments were assigned by aligning CDR3 sequences to IMGT reference sequences. For a sequence to be retained, a match of at least six nucleotides was required to both a V gene segment and a J gene segment. Rearrangements were classified as productive when the CDR3 lacked stop codons and remained in frame with V and J, and all other rearrangements were classified as non-productive. CDR3 was defined by IMGT convention, running from the second conserved V-encoded cysteine to the conserved J-encoded phenylalanine. Sequences without an unambiguous match to a single V gene segment were excluded from the earlier analysis of about 640 of the donors. An earlier analysis of under 750 of the donors called V segments functional above 56.7% productive rearrangements and segregating when the between-donor standard deviation exceeded 5%. A statistical classification framework was built for diagnosing cytomegalovirus status from the catalog of TCR beta chain sequences. In a later analysis, V and J genes were assigned by comparing TCR nucleotide sequences against IMGT/GENE-DB human TR gene sequences. The TCRdist pipeline was used in a later analysis to assign CDR3 sequences and most-parsimonious VDJ recombination scenarios. In a later analysis, each TCR beta chain was defined by its CDR3 amino acid sequence together with its V-gene family, and reads without a unique V-gene family were excluded. A later analysis removed 600 or so highly shared, low-generation-probability nucleotide sequences to deal with suspected cross-contamination and a sequencing artifact. For each public chain, a later analysis derived a clonal expansion index from normalized ranks of inferred template counts within each repertoire. In a later analysis, generation probabilities were computed with a VDJ recombination model fitted to out-of-frame rearrangements, and the resulting probabilities were checked against IGoR. Hypergeometric tests were used in a later analysis to score TCR-TCR, TCR-HLA and TCR-CMV co-occurrence, with a repertoire-size bias correction applied to the TCR pairs. A later analysis estimated false discovery rates by permuting HLA or CMV assignments 20 times. In a later analysis, co-occurring TCRs were grouped with DBSCAN, and TCRdist sequence similarity was added when clustering was performed within HLA-allele-positive subsets. Repertoires with fewer than 30,000 or more than 120,000 public chains, plus five repertoires with anomalous nucleotide sharing, were excluded from co-occurrence clustering. TCRdb stores this immuneACCESS table with in-frame sequences only. Part of the clones is absent; in the studies checked, under half of the shortfall reflects unresolved V genes, and no reason is known for the rest. V and J calls and clone size are copied from that table; D and trimming were computed from the DNA. In all, the sample holds 150,000 to 180,000 clones, and around 82% of those were seen once. Around 5.6% of the sample is taken by the ten largest.

The cohort consisted of 670 or so healthy bone marrow donors. At the time of sampling, all cohort members were nominally healthy, though unrecorded immune exposures were likely present. The donor tested CMV seropositive, placing the donor among the roughly 300 seropositive members of the cohort. A peripheral blood sample was provided by each donor, and peripheral blood mononuclear cells were used for TCR beta sequencing. The Qiagen DNeasy Blood Extraction Kit was used to extract genomic DNA from the blood cell samples. As for this clone: Its antigen remains unidentified. No base quality information exists; no much larger clone differs at one position.

The source is a woman aged 40 to 55 in good health and CMV-seropositive. The rearrangement combines TRBV5-5 with TRBJ2-7; the D gene is perhaps TRBD2, from 5 matching bases. Sequences were obtained from PBMCs. Here is the DNA: TGTGCCAGCAGCTCAACCCGGGAAGGGGAGCAGTACTTC. The resulting protein is CASSSTREGEQYF.